A selection of T cell receptor beta chains follows, all from one sample in a study of T cells in Graves' hyperthyroidism and ophthalmopathy. One entry per CDR3 protein, called by TCRdb with MiXCR from the multiplex PCR reads. The sample consists of about 600,000 distinct CDR3 sequences, roughly 15% of them appearing once. The sample was blood. Every receptor here comes from a woman between 50 and 59 years old with Graves' ophthalmopathy. Both conserved end residues are part of each CDR3. The D gene is left open where the match is weak. Not all rows give a size; the values are once, few, many and, for expanded clones, a class.

d_call: NA
clone_size: NA
j_call: TRBJ2-7
v_call: TRBV5-1
cdr3_aa: CASSLEYAGHEQYF
cdr3_nt: TGCGCCAGCAGCTTGGAATATGCAGGGCACGAGCAGTACTTC

d_call: NA
clone_size: NA
j_call: TRBJ2-2
v_call: TRBV6-4
cdr3_aa: CASSDVADTGELFF
cdr3_nt: TGTGCCAGCAGTGATGTGGCGGACACCGGGGAGCTGTTTTTT

d_call: TRBD1
clone_size: once
j_call: TRBJ2-3
v_call: TRBV20-1
cdr3_aa: CSARSLPGQGLTDTQYF
cdr3_nt: TGCAGTGCTAGATCATTGCCGGGACAGGGTCTCACAGATACGCAGTATTTT

d_call: NA
clone_size: many
j_call: TRBJ1-2
v_call: TRBV27
cdr3_aa: CASSRDGNYGYTF
cdr3_nt: TGTGCCAGCAGTCGGGACGGTAACTATGGCTACACCTTC

d_call: NA
clone_size: NA
j_call: TRBJ1-2
v_call: TRBV10-3
cdr3_aa: CAIRDPNYGYTF
cdr3_nt: TGTGCCATCAGGGACCCAAACTATGGCTACACCTTC

d_call: NA
clone_size: NA
j_call: TRBJ2-1
v_call: TRBV12-3/TRBV12-4
cdr3_aa: CASTPGWVWADNGEQFF
cdr3_nt: TGTGCCAGCACCCCTGGATGGGTCTGGGCGGATAATGGTGAGCAGTTCTTC

d_call: NA
clone_size: NA
j_call: TRBJ1-2
v_call: TRBV6-1
cdr3_aa: CASSDRTDYGYTF
cdr3_nt: TGTGCCAGCAGTGACCGGACAGACTATGGCTACACCTTC

d_call: TRBD1
clone_size: NA
j_call: TRBJ1-4
v_call: TRBV6-2/TRBV6-3
cdr3_aa: CASRKQGAGEKLFF
cdr3_nt: TGTGCCAGCAGAAAACAGGGGGCGGGTGAAAAACTGTTTTTT

d_call: NA
clone_size: many
j_call: TRBJ2-7
v_call: TRBV2
cdr3_aa: CASRGTYLTYEQYF
cdr3_nt: TGTGCCAGCAGAGGGACTTATCTTACCTACGAGCAGTACTTC

d_call: NA
clone_size: many
j_call: TRBJ2-7
v_call: TRBV20-1
cdr3_aa: CSARTPGTSSYEQYF
cdr3_nt: TGCAGTGCTAGAACCCCCGGGACATCGAGCTACGAGCAGTACTTC

d_call: TRBD1
clone_size: many
j_call: TRBJ2-1
v_call: TRBV13
cdr3_aa: CASSLDRDGEQFF
cdr3_nt: TGTGCCAGCAGCCTGGACAGGGATGGTGAGCAGTTCTTC

d_call: NA
clone_size: NA
j_call: TRBJ2-7
v_call: TRBV11-2
cdr3_aa: CASSLYRTAEQYF
cdr3_nt: TGTGCCAGCAGCTTATACCGGACAGCCGAGCAGTACTTC

d_call: TRBD2
clone_size: NA
j_call: TRBJ2-7
v_call: TRBV6-1
cdr3_aa: CASSRKTSGGPYEQYF
cdr3_nt: TGTGCCAGCAGTCGAAAGACTAGCGGGGGGCCCTACGAGCAGTACTTC

d_call: NA
clone_size: NA
j_call: TRBJ1-2
v_call: TRBV27
cdr3_aa: CASSLRGALDGYTF
cdr3_nt: TGTGCCAGCAGTTTACGAGGGGCGCTCGATGGCTACACCTTC

d_call: NA
clone_size: many
j_call: TRBJ2-7
v_call: TRBV28
cdr3_aa: CASSLMTPGPSYEQYF
cdr3_nt: TGTGCCAGCAGTCTAATGACGCCGGGCCCTTCCTACGAGCAGTACTTC

d_call: NA
clone_size: NA
j_call: TRBJ2-3
v_call: TRBV25-1
cdr3_aa: CASSDTRPNTDTQYF
cdr3_nt: TGTGCCAGCAGTGACACGAGGCCCAACACAGATACGCAGTATTTT

d_call: TRBD1
clone_size: NA
j_call: TRBJ2-7
v_call: TRBV12-5
cdr3_aa: CASGWGQGGNEQYF
cdr3_nt: TGTGCTAGTGGTTGGGGACAGGGTGGCAATGAGCAGTACTTC

d_call: TRBD2
clone_size: NA
j_call: TRBJ2-3
v_call: TRBV7-3
cdr3_aa: CASSLISDRAGGPIHTQYF
cdr3_nt: TGTGCCAGCAGCTTAATAAGTGATCGTGCGGGAGGGCCGATCCATACGCAGTATTTT

d_call: NA
clone_size: few
j_call: TRBJ1-5
v_call: TRBV2
cdr3_aa: CASSDPFGDIQPQHF
cdr3_nt: TGTGCCAGCAGTGACCCATTCGGGGACATTCAGCCCCAGCATTTT

d_call: NA
clone_size: many
j_call: TRBJ1-1
v_call: TRBV7-2
cdr3_aa: CASSLFRGRYTEAFF
cdr3_nt: TGTGCCAGCAGCTTATTCCGGGGACGGTACACTGAAGCTTTCTTT

d_call: NA
clone_size: NA
j_call: TRBJ1-5
v_call: TRBV6-1
cdr3_aa: CASSARGGDSNQPQHF
cdr3_nt: TGTGCCAGCAGTGCCCGGGGAGGGGATAGCAATCAGCCCCAGCATTTT

d_call: TRBD2
clone_size: many
j_call: TRBJ2-3
v_call: TRBV12-3/TRBV12-4
cdr3_aa: CASTGLAGVADTQYF
cdr3_nt: TGTGCCAGCACCGGACTAGCGGGAGTTGCAGATACGCAGTATTTT

d_call: NA
clone_size: many
j_call: TRBJ1-2
v_call: TRBV6-2/TRBV6-3
cdr3_aa: CASRDRAPRGYTF
cdr3_nt: TGTGCCAGCAGAGACCGGGCCCCCAGAGGCTACACCTTC

d_call: TRBD2
clone_size: NA
j_call: TRBJ2-5
v_call: TRBV7-9
cdr3_aa: CASSLAGGLAGPQETQYF
cdr3_nt: TGTGCCAGCAGCTTAGCGGGGGGGCTAGCGGGACCCCAAGAGACCCAGTACTTC

d_call: TRBD1
clone_size: NA
j_call: TRBJ2-3
v_call: TRBV5-4
cdr3_aa: CASSGQGRDTQYF
cdr3_nt: TGTGCCAGCAGCGGACAGGGTCGCGATACGCAGTATTTT

d_call: NA
clone_size: NA
j_call: TRBJ1-2
v_call: TRBV11-2
cdr3_aa: CASSVGRDEPNYGYTF
cdr3_nt: TGTGCCAGCAGCGTAGGCAGGGACGAGCCCAACTATGGCTACACCTTC

d_call: NA
clone_size: NA
j_call: TRBJ1-5
v_call: TRBV5-5
cdr3_aa: CASSLVPDRPQHF
cdr3_nt: TGCGCCAGCAGCTTGGTTCCTGATCGGCCCCAGCATTTT

d_call: TRBD2
clone_size: NA
j_call: TRBJ2-2
v_call: TRBV9
cdr3_aa: CASSVVPSGYTGELFF
cdr3_nt: TGTGCCAGCAGCGTAGTTCCTAGCGGCTACACCGGGGAGCTGTTTTTT

d_call: TRBD2
clone_size: many
j_call: TRBJ2-1
v_call: TRBV28
cdr3_aa: CASSSILLAGGSGSYNEQFF
cdr3_nt: TGTGCCAGCAGTTCCATTCTTCTAGCGGGAGGGAGTGGATCCTACAATGAGCAGTTCTTC

d_call: NA
clone_size: few
j_call: TRBJ2-3
v_call: TRBV6-2/TRBV6-3
cdr3_aa: CASSSGAHTDTQYF
cdr3_nt: TGTGCCAGCAGTTCCGGGGCTCACACAGATACGCAGTATTTT

d_call: NA
clone_size: many
j_call: TRBJ2-3
v_call: TRBV30
cdr3_aa: CAWGNKGGDTQYF
cdr3_nt: TGTGCCTGGGGCAACAAGGGGGGGGATACGCAGTATTTT

d_call: TRBD1
clone_size: many
j_call: TRBJ1-1
v_call: TRBV27
cdr3_aa: CASRKLTGGTEAFF
cdr3_nt: TGTGCCAGCAGAAAGCTAACAGGGGGCACTGAAGCTTTCTTT

d_call: NA
clone_size: many
j_call: TRBJ1-1
v_call: TRBV7-3
cdr3_aa: CASSFIQDTEAFF
cdr3_nt: TGTGCCAGCAGCTTTATTCAGGACACTGAAGCTTTCTTT

d_call: TRBD1
clone_size: NA
j_call: TRBJ1-2
v_call: TRBV10-3
cdr3_aa: CAISELWTGDNYGYTF
cdr3_nt: TGTGCCATCAGTGAGTTGTGGACAGGCGATAACTATGGCTACACCTTC

d_call: NA
clone_size: many
j_call: TRBJ1-1
v_call: TRBV12-3/TRBV12-4
cdr3_aa: CASSLLGVTEAFF
cdr3_nt: TGTGCCAGCAGTTTATTAGGGGTAACTGAAGCTTTCTTT

d_call: NA
clone_size: few
j_call: TRBJ2-2
v_call: TRBV27
cdr3_aa: CATKYSGELFF
cdr3_nt: TGTGCCACCAAATATTCCGGGGAGCTGTTTTTT

d_call: NA
clone_size: many
j_call: TRBJ2-3
v_call: TRBV11-2
cdr3_aa: CASSLGSYDTQYF
cdr3_nt: TGTGCCAGCAGCTTAGGGTCTTATGATACGCAGTATTTT

d_call: TRBD1
clone_size: many
j_call: TRBJ2-7
v_call: TRBV7-2
cdr3_aa: CASSQPGQIRYEQYF
cdr3_nt: TGTGCCAGCAGCCAACCGGGACAGATACGCTACGAGCAGTACTTC

d_call: NA
clone_size: many
j_call: TRBJ1-6
v_call: TRBV5-6
cdr3_aa: CASSLREGLSSPLHF
cdr3_nt: TGTGCCAGCAGCTTGAGGGAGGGCTTGAGTTCACCCCTCCACTTT

d_call: TRBD2
clone_size: many
j_call: TRBJ2-1
v_call: TRBV20-1
cdr3_aa: CSARGGGTGLAHEQFF
cdr3_nt: TGCAGTGCTAGAGGTGGGGGAACAGGACTAGCGCATGAGCAGTTCTTC

d_call: NA
clone_size: many
j_call: TRBJ1-2
v_call: TRBV5-1
cdr3_aa: CASSLEGPNYGYTF
cdr3_nt: TGCGCCAGCAGCTTAGAGGGGCCCAACTATGGCTACACCTTC

d_call: NA
clone_size: many
j_call: TRBJ2-7
v_call: TRBV12-3/TRBV12-4
cdr3_aa: CASSSRGLGDLSYEQYF
cdr3_nt: TGTGCCAGCAGTTCCCGGGGGTTAGGGGACCTCTCCTACGAGCAGTACTTC

d_call: TRBD1
clone_size: NA
j_call: TRBJ2-7
v_call: TRBV12-3/TRBV12-4
cdr3_aa: CASRGTGSTYEQYF
cdr3_nt: TGTGCCAGCAGGGGGACAGGGAGCACCTACGAGCAGTACTTC

d_call: NA
clone_size: many
j_call: TRBJ1-1
v_call: TRBV6-5
cdr3_aa: CASSYTHGQGNTEAFF
cdr3_nt: TGTGCCAGCAGTTACACCCATGGCCAGGGGAACACTGAAGCTTTCTTT

d_call: TRBD2
clone_size: few
j_call: TRBJ2-5
v_call: TRBV7-7
cdr3_aa: CASSPIRAGRQETQYF
cdr3_nt: TGTGCTAGCAGCCCGATTCGAGCGGGACGGCAAGAGACCCAGTACTTC

d_call: NA
clone_size: few
j_call: TRBJ2-1
v_call: TRBV28
cdr3_aa: CASSWRGEQFF
cdr3_nt: TGTGCCAGCAGTTGGAGGGGTGAGCAGTTCTTC

d_call: NA
clone_size: many
j_call: TRBJ2-7
v_call: TRBV5-1
cdr3_aa: CASSSGGSSYEQYF
cdr3_nt: TGCGCCAGCAGCTCGGGTGGGAGCTCCTACGAGCAGTACTTC

d_call: NA
clone_size: many
j_call: TRBJ2-4
v_call: TRBV29-1
cdr3_aa: CSVEEAGILAKNIQYF
cdr3_nt: TGCAGCGTTGAAGAAGCCGGAATACTAGCCAAAAACATTCAGTACTTC

d_call: NA
clone_size: many
j_call: TRBJ2-1
v_call: TRBV11-3
cdr3_aa: CASSLVASEAVNEQFF
cdr3_nt: TGTGCCAGCAGCTTAGTCGCTTCAGAGGCAGTGAATGAGCAGTTCTTC

d_call: NA
clone_size: many
j_call: TRBJ2-1
v_call: TRBV6-1
cdr3_aa: CASSEERFSYNEQFF
cdr3_nt: TGTGCCAGCAGTGAAGAGCGGTTCTCCTACAATGAGCAGTTCTTC